These 10 T cell receptor beta chains originate from one sample sequenced in a study of blood T cell repertoires in COVID-19. Sequencing used immunoSEQ multiplex PCR; TCRdb keeps in-frame clones, though not all of them. The top ten hold about 4.2% of the sample, which has around 180,000 clones, around 89% seen once. The sequencing input was peripheral blood. Source of these receptors: a human donor in a cohort sampled during active COVID-19.

CDR3 protein: CASSYSQGAFYEQYF. As DNA, the CDR3 is TGTGCCAGCAGTTACTCCCAGGGGGCTTTCTACGAGCAGTACTTC. This chain links TRBV6-5 with TRBJ2-7; 8 bases are shared with TRBD1. There are 15 residues in the CDR3. In germline, CDR1 is MNHEY, CDR2 SVGAGI. V dropped 0 bases and J dropped 3; count of bases not matched to a gene: 4.

The rearrangement links TRBV7-2 to TRBJ2-7; the match to TRBD1 covers 11 bases. The CDR3 length is 14 residues. With 5 bases clipped from V and 6 bases from J, the junction kept 6 bases outside the gene matches. Per the germline V gene, CDR1 is SGHTA and CDR2 is FQGNSA. The CDR3 DNA reads as TGTGCCAGCAGCCCTGGACAGGGGGCTTTCGAGCAGTACTTC. Translation: CASSPGQGAFEQYF.

The chain combines TRBV6-1 with TRBJ2-1; TRBD2 is a possible D gene (6 bases). The CDR3 is 16 residues long. CDR1 is MNHNS and CDR2 is SASEGT in the germline V gene. Trimming left V 1 base short and J 0 bases short, with 10 bases between. CDR3 loop: CASSEVGGGSYNEQFF. DNA of the CDR3: TGTGCCAGCAGTGAAGTGGGGGGAGGCTCCTACAATGAGCAGTTCTTC.

The chain has TRBV6-1 and TRBJ1-2; 9 bases map to TRBD1. CDR3 length: 16 residues. With V trimmed by 0 bases and J by 2 bases, 4 bases remained unmatched. In germline, CDR1 is MNHNS, CDR2 SASEGT. The chain's CDR3 is CASSEATGGFNYGYTF. The CDR3 DNA reads TGTGCCAGCAGTGAAGCGACAGGGGGTTTCAACTATGGCTACACCTTC.

The rearrangement joins TRBV3-1 (or the pseudogene TRBV3-2) to TRBJ2-2, with a possible D match to TRBD1 (5 bases). In germline, CDR1 is LGHDT, CDR2 YNNKEL (reference sequence). With 0 bases removed from V and 4 bases from J, the gap between germline ends came to 15 bases. CDR3 length equals 17 residues. The CDR3 DNA is TGTGCCAGCAGCCAAGAATCGGCAGGGTGGACCACCGGGGAGCTGTTTTTT. It encodes CASSQESAGWTTGELFF.

This clone was seen a single time. The chain uses TRBV6-2 or TRBV6-3 and TRBJ2-7; 8 bases line up with TRBD2. Trimming took 6 bases from V and 2 from J; bases not matched to a gene: 9. Germline loops: CDR1 MNHEY, CDR2 SVGEGT. The CDR3 sequence is 15 residues long. The CDR3 coding sequence is TGTGCCAGCAGCCTCACTAGCGGAGTGACCTACGAGCAGTACTTC. Translating gives CASSLTSGVTYEQYF.

V and J are TRBV6-2 or TRBV6-3 and TRBJ1-2, with D tentatively TRBD1 (5 bases). CDR1 and CDR2 from the germline V gene are MNHEY and SVGEGT. The V gene lost 4 bases and the J gene lost 5 bases, with 11 bases spanning the gap. This CDR3 is built from 13 residues. The CDR3 protein is CASSSDSEYGYTF. The CDR3 DNA follows: TGTGCCAGCAGTTCCGACAGTGAATATGGCTACACCTTC.

The chain carries TRBV18 and TRBJ2-5, with 11 bases identical to TRBD2. This CDR3 is built from 17 residues. Germline loops: CDR1 KGHSH, CDR2 LQKENI. V was pared by 0 bases and J by 2 bases, with 5 bases of the junction left unmatched. Here the CDR3 reads CASSPPVTSGGQETQYF. The CDR3 nucleotides are TGTGCCAGCTCACCACCGGTTACTAGCGGGGGTCAAGAGACCCAGTACTTC. Complete variable domain (other parts from reference TRBV18 and TRBJ2-5): NAGVMQNPRHLVRRRGQEARLRCSPMKGHSHVYWYRQLPEEGLKFMVYLQKENIIDESGMPKERFSAEFPKEGPSILRIQQVVRGDSAAYFCASSPPVTSGGQETQYFGPGTRLLVL.

Only one count was recorded for this clone. The chain combines TRBV9 with TRBJ2-1; 13 nucleotides align to TRBD2. Germline values: CDR1 SGDLS, CDR2 YYNGEE. V lost 0 bases, J lost 9 bases, and 12 bases stayed unmatched. The CDR3 length is 18 residues. CDR3 in amino acids: CASSVAPTSGGLVGEQFF. In nucleotides, the CDR3 is TGTGCCAGCAGCGTAGCTCCGACTAGCGGGGGGTTAGTGGGTGAGCAGTTCTTC.

The rearrangement joins TRBV10-3 to TRBJ2-2; D may be TRBD1 (6 bases). Germline V lookup: CDR1 ENHRY, CDR2 SYGVKD. This CDR3 has 14 residues. Trimming left V 6 bases short and J 3 bases short, with 11 bases between. This CDR3 reads CAIRSGQYTGELFF. For the CDR3, the DNA is TGTGCCATCAGAAGTGGACAGTACACCGGGGAGCTGTTTTTT.